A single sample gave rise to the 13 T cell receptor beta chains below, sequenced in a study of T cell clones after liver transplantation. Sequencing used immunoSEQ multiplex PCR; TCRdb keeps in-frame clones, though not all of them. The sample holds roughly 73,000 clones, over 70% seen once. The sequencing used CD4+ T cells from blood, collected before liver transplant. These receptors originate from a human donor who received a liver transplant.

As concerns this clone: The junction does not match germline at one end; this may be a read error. CDR3 protein: CASSLGRGQNYEQYF. In DNA form, the CDR3 reads TGTGCTAGCAGCTTAGGTCGGGGCCAGAACTACGAGCAGTACTTC. The chain recombines TRBV7-7 with TRBJ2-7; possibly TRBD1 or TRBD2 for D (5 bases each). Germline V lookup: CDR1 SSHAT, CDR2 FNYEAQ (reference sequence). This CDR3 is 15 amino acids long.

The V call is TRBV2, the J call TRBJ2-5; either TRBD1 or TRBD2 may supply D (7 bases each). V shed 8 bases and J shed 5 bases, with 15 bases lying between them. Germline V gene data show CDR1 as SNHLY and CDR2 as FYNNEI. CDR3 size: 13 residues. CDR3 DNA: TGTGCCAGCGGAAGTCAGGGGGGGGAGACCCAGTACTTC. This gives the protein CASGSQGGETQYF.

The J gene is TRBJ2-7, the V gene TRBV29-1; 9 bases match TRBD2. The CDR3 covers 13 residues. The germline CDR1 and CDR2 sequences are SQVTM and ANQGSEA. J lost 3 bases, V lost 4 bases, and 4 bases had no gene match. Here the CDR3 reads CSVGLAGLYEQYF. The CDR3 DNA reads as TGCAGCGTTGGGCTAGCGGGACTCTACGAGCAGTACTTC.

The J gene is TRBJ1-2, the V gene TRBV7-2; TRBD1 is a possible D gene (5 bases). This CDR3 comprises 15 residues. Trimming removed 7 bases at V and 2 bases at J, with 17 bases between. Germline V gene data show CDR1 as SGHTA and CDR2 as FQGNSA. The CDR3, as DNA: TGTGCCAGCAACCTACCTGGGGGATCGAACTATGGCTACACCTTC. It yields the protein CASNLPGGSNYGYTF. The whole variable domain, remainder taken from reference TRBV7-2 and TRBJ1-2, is GAGVSQSPSNKVTEKGKDVELRCDPISGHTALYWYRQSLGQGLEFLIYFQGNSAPDKSGLPSDRFSAERTGGSVSTLTIQRTQQEDSAVYLCASNLPGGSNYGYTFGSGTRLTVV.

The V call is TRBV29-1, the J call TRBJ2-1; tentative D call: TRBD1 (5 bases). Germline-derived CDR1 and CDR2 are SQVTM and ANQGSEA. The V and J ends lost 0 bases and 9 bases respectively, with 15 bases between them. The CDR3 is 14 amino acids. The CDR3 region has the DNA TGCAGCGTTGAAGATCAGGGTAATCGAGGTGAGCAGTTCTTC. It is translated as CSVEDQGNRGEQFF.

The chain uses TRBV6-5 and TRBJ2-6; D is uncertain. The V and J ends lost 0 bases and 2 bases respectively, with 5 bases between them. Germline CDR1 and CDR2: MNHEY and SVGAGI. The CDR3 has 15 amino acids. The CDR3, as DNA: TGTGCCAGCAGTTACTCATGGGCTGGGGCCAACGTCCTGACTTTC. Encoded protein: CASSYSWAGANVLTF.

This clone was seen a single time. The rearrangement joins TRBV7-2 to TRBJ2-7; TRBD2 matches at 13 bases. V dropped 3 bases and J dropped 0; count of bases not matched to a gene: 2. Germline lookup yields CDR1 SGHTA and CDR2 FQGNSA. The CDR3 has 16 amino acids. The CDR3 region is CASSFWTSGSSYEQYF. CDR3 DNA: TGTGCCAGCAGCTTCTGGACTAGCGGGAGCTCCTACGAGCAGTACTTC.

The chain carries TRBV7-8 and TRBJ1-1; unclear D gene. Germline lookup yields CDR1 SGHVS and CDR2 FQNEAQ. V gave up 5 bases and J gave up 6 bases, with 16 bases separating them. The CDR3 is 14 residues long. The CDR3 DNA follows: TGTGCCAGCAGCCCGCGTCCTCGCCCTTCTGAAGCTTTCTTT. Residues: CASSPRPRPSEAFF.

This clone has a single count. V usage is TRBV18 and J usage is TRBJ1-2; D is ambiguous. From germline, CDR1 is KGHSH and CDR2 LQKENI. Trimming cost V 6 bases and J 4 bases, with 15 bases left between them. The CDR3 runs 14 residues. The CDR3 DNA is TGTGCCAGCTCCCCCGGCCGGGCGGGCTATGGCTACACCTTC. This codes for CASSPGRAGYGYTF. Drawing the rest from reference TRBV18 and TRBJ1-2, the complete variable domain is NAGVMQNPRHLVRRRGQEARLRCSPMKGHSHVYWYRQLPEEGLKFMVYLQKENIIDESGMPKERFSAEFPKEGPSILRIQQVVRGDSAAYFCASSPGRAGYGYTFGSGTRLTVV.

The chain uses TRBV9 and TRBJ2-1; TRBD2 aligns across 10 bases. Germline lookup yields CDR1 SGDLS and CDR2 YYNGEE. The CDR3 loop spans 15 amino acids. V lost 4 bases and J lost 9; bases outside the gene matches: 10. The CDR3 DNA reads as TGTGCCAGCAGCCCCGGAGCGGGAGGGGGCGGTGAGCAGTTCTTC. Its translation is CASSPGAGGGGEQFF.

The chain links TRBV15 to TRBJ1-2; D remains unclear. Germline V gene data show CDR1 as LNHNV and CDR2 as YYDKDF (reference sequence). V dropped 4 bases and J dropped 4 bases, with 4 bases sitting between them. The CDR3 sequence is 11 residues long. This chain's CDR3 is CATSNTYGYTF. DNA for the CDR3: TGTGCCACCAGCAATACCTATGGCTACACCTTC.

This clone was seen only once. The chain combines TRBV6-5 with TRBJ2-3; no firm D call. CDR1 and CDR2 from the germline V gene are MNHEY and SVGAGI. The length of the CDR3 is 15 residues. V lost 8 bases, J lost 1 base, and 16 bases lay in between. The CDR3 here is CASSYKGRGTDTQYF. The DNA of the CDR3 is TGTGCCAGCTCTTACAAGGGTCGCGGCACAGATACGCAGTATTTT.

CDR3 nucleotide sequence: TGTGCCAGCAGCTTTAGTGGGGTGGAGGCCTACGAGCAGTACTTC. Protein sequence: CASSFSGVEAYEQYF. The rearrangement uses TRBV11-2 and TRBJ2-7; perhaps TRBD2 as D (5 bases). V lost 3 bases and J lost 2, with 14 bases in between. Germline V gives CDR1 SGHAT, CDR2 FQNNGV. The CDR3 has 15 residues.